This TCR beta chain was obtained from a study of shared clonotypes between healthy human individuals (TCRdb year 2020). Describing the broader study: Three men and a couple of women, aged 18 to 49 years, made up the cohort. For each donor, CD4 naive and CD4 memory were each run on three plates, CD8 naive on two plates, and CD8 memory on one plate. The study deeply sequenced blood TCR repertoires of 5 or 6 healthy adults to estimate repertoire size and the extent of clonotype sharing between individuals. To increase sequencing depth and limit assay-specific biases, TCR repertoire library preparation and sequencing were carried out by different laboratories using diverse techniques. Leukapheresis yielded between about 0.94 and 9.5 billion PBMCs per donor. Results the study describes overall, beyond this receptor: Larger estimated clonotype richness was generally found for naive subsets than for memory subsets. Incomplete sequencing was indicated by rarefaction of sorted-subset datasets, despite the large sequencing depth. Based on pairwise subsampling, the degree of clonotype sharing among donors was expected to be affected by sequencing depth. When a handful of donors were compared, the shared fraction of clonotypes was around 4.6% for naive CD4, approximately 3.5% for naive CD8, roughly 2.5% for memory CD4, and less than 0.5% for memory CD8. The genetic and exposure-history diversity represented was limited by the small number of donors. Sampling was limited to blood, and TCR repertoires in tissue likely differ from TCR repertoires in blood. Clonotypes shared by all four sorted-subset donors showed higher generation probabilities than non-shared clonotypes.

CD8 naive samples were CD45RO-negative cells positively selected for CCR7, giving a CD45RA+CCR7+ population that excluded TemRA cells. The donors were healthy, HIV-negative adults with no recently reported acute infections or vaccinations. Only Caucasian adults living in Nashville, Tennessee, USA were represented among the donors. After blood collection by leukapheresis, PBMCs were isolated using Ficoll-Histopaque density gradient centrifugation and then cryopreserved in the vapor phase of liquid nitrogen. Analytical flow cytometry was used to check the purity and quantity of each magnetically sorted T cell population. Genomic DNA was isolated from each sorted fraction and quantified by UV absorbance on a Nanodrop 2000c. As regards this clone: No antigen is known for it. There are no base qualities to consult, and no much larger clone falls within one base.

The V and J ends are trimmed by 5 bases and 6 bases, leaving 14 bases between them. From its cysteine to its phenylalanine, the CDR3 spans 13 amino acids. Only the CDR3 DNA is retained, 39 bases long and in frame from the first base. CDR1 and CDR2 (MDHEN, SYDVKM) derive from the germline V gene. TCR CDR3 regions were amplified from genomic DNA by multiplex PCR using the deep immunoSEQ assay. Genomic DNA extracted from each cell subset was distributed evenly over all wells of several immunoSEQ 96-well plates, and each plate served as one replicate. For sorted subsets, roughly 200 ng genomic DNA, equal to 30,000 or so T cell genomes, was loaded into each replicate PCR. The purified libraries were quantified using a Qubit 3.0 fluorometer, sized with a Bioanalyzer 2100, and then quantified again using the KAPA Library Quantification kit. A separate single-read 150-cycle Illumina NextSeq 550 flow cell was used to sequence each immunoSEQ 96-well plate. Concerning the study's data processing: Because only junctional sequences without quality scores were contained in the immunoSEQ output, filtering matching that applied to full-length reads could not be performed. Sequences were annotated with PyIR, a Python wrapper for IgBLAST v1.9, and V/J genes and CDR3 were assigned using IMGT germline references. Reads were removed for weak V/J assignments (E-value above 1e-6), missing CDR3, stop codons, out-of-frame junctions, or ambiguous translated residues. V3J clonotypes were defined by identical inferred V gene, J gene, and CDR3 amino acid sequence. To compute the percentage overlap between repertoires, the number of shared unique clonotypes was divided by the size of the smaller repertoire. Repertoire richness was assessed with RTK rarefaction, the Chao1 estimator, and Recon v2.1 estimates of unobserved clonotypes. Generation probabilities for all TCRbeta clonotypes obtained by the gDNA method from a handful of donors were computed using OLGA. TCRdb mirrors the immuneACCESS table, restricted to in-frame sequences. Some clones are absent from its copies; in checked studies, under half trace to an unresolved V gene, and the reason for the others is unknown. That table is the source of V, J and clone size, and D and trimming were worked out from the DNA. The table for this sample lists millions of clones; about 95% of them were counted only once. The leading ten clones occupy 0.85% to 1.2% of the sample.

Sequences were obtained from naive CD8+ T cells sorted from blood. In light of the paper, this sample's cell subset or site label describes: CD45RA+CCR7+. The receptor was derived from a man younger than 35 in good health. The rearrangement combines TRBV28 with TRBJ2-7; the D region possibly corresponds to TRBD2 (5 bases align). For the CDR3, the sequence is CASSLLGEGEQYF. The sequence in DNA is TGTGCCAGCAGTCTACTCGGGGAAGGCGAGCAGTACTTC.